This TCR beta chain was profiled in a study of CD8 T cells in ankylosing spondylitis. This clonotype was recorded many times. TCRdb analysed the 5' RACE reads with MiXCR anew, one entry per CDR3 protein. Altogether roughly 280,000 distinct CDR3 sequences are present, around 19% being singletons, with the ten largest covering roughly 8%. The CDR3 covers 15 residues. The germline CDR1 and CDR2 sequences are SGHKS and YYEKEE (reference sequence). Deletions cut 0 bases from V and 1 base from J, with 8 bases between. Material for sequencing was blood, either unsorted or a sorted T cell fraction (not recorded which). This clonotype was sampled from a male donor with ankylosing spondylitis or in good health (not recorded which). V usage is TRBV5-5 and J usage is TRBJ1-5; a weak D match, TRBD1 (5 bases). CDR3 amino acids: CASSLGGLSNQPQHF. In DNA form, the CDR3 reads TGTGCCAGCAGCTTGGGGGGACTGAGCAATCAGCCCCAGCATTTT.